Given below is one T cell receptor (beta chain) in context. The sample originates from a study of Ad26.COV2.S vaccination and SARS-CoV-2 variants. Study summary: Participants got Ad26.COV2.S intramuscularly, once or twice 56 days apart.

Treatment described: roughly 19 received Ad26.COV2.S at low or high dose, single or two shots; roughly 5 received placebo; per-sample allocation not given. All samples were drawn on day 63, counting from the first vaccine or placebo injection. Generated by immunoSEQ multiplex PCR, the TCRdb table keeps only in-frame clones and is missing some. This sample has some 400,000 clones, with around 89% found just once. CDR1 and CDR2 from the germline V gene are SGHKS and YYEKEE (reference sequence). The CDR3 spans 14 residues. Trimming shortened V by 0 bases and J by 6 bases, and 7 bases separated the two germline ends.

The receptor comes from a person between 18 and 65 years old who received the Ad26.COV2.S COVID-19 vaccine or a placebo. The V gene is TRBV5-5, the J gene TRBJ1-6, with D perhaps TRBD1 (6 bases). The specimen was peripheral blood, collected in a trial of Ad26.COV2.S vaccine versus placebo. This chain's CDR3 is CASSLAGVNSPLHF. Here the CDR3 DNA reads TGTGCCAGCAGCTTGGCAGGGGTTAATTCACCCCTCCACTTT.